These 32 T cell receptor beta chains came from one sample sequenced in a study of OX40 agonist ivuxolimab in advanced cancers. This table comes from immunoSEQ multiplex PCR, and its TCRdb copy is limited to in-frame clones, with some not included. This sample has 55,000 to 90,000 clones, with approximately 80% found just once. The sample here was CD4+ or CD8+ T cells sorted from blood, taken in a trial of the OX40 agonist ivuxolimab. All receptors derive from an adult with an advanced solid tumor such as melanoma, head and neck, liver or kidney cancer.

This clone occurred a few times. Other DNA sequences within the sample encode an identical CDR3. The chain recombines TRBV5-1 with TRBJ2-5, with 11 nucleotides matching TRBD2. J gave up 4 bases and V 4 bases, and 6 bases lay outside the gene matches. Per the germline V gene, CDR1 is SGHRS and CDR2 is YFSETQ. There are 15 residues in the CDR3. Here the CDR3 DNA reads TGCGCCAGCAGCAATAGCGGGGGGGCCGGAGAGACCCAGTACTTC. It codes for CASSNSGGAGETQYF.

The genes are TRBV7-6 and TRBJ2-5; 9 nucleotides line up with TRBD1. The V gene end was trimmed by 4 bases and the J gene end by 4 bases; junction bases not matched to a gene: 4. This CDR3 spans 14 amino acids. From germline, CDR1 is SGHVS and CDR2 FNYEAQ. The chain's CDR3 is CASSSQGARETQYF. CDR3 DNA: TGTGCCAGCAGCTCACAGGGGGCCAGAGAGACCCAGTACTTC.

The chain combines TRBV10-1 with TRBJ1-5; 9 positions match TRBD1. The J segment lost 5 bases and the V segment lost 1 base, leaving 9 bases of the junction unmatched. CDR3 length: 17 residues. Per the germline V gene, CDR1 is WNHNN and CDR2 is SYGVQD (reference sequence). The CDR3 sequence is CASSEYGTGSEDQPQHF. The CDR3 DNA is TGCGCCAGCAGTGAGTATGGGACAGGGTCGGAGGATCAGCCCCAGCATTTT.

V is TRBV30 and J is TRBJ1-4; no clear D. The V gene lost 2 bases and the J gene lost 2 bases, with 12 bases spanning the gap. CDR1 GTSNPN and CDR2 SVGIG come from the germline V gene (reference sequence). The CDR3 consists of 15 residues. In nucleotides, the CDR3 is TGTGCCTGGAGTCTATCCCGGGCCACTAATGAAAAACTGTTTTTT. It specifies CAWSLSRATNEKLFF.

The chain joins TRBV27 to TRBJ1-6; D gene unclear. The germline V gene has CDR1 MNHEY and CDR2 SMNVEV (reference sequence). The CDR3 has 12 residues. The V gene lost 7 bases and the J gene lost 4 bases, with 5 bases spanning the gap. Written as DNA, the CDR3 is TGTGCCAGCAAGGAATATAATTCACCCCTCCACTTT. It codes for CASKEYNSPLHF.

The chain is built from TRBV2 and TRBJ2-5; 9 nucleotides agree with TRBD1. Germline V gene data show CDR1 as SNHLY and CDR2 as FYNNEI. The ends lost 11 bases at V and 5 bases at J; junction bases unmatched: 27. The CDR3 is 19 residues long. CDR3 in DNA: TGTGCCGTCCCGGAGGTTCAGACAGGGGGATTCTTTTCTCCCGAGACCCAGTACTTC. It codes for CAVPEVQTGGFFSPETQYF.

The gene calls are TRBV30 and TRBJ1-3, with D unclear. CDR3 length: 12 residues. Trimming removed 4 bases at V and 8 bases at J, with 12 bases between. Looked up from germline, CDR1 is GTSNPN and CDR2 is SVGIG (reference sequence). CDR3 nucleotide sequence: TGTGCCTGGAAGAATGACTGGGACACCATATATTTT. Encoded protein: CAWKNDWDTIYF.

The chain employs TRBV5-6 and TRBJ1-1, with D perhaps TRBD1 (6 bases). Germline V gene data show CDR1 as SGHDT and CDR2 as YYEEEE. Trimming removed 0 bases from V and 3 bases from J, with 12 bases in between. This CDR3 has 15 residues. The CDR3 nucleotides read TGTGCCAGCAGCTTGGCGGGGGGCTGGGACACTGAAGCTTTCTTT. Encoded protein: CASSLAGGWDTEAFF.

This chain connects TRBV18 to TRBJ1-2; the D gene is possibly TRBD1 (6 bases). Germline values: CDR1 KGHSH, CDR2 LQKENI. The CDR3 consists of 15 residues. The germline V and J ends were trimmed by 2 bases and 8 bases, with 18 bases remaining between them. CDR3 DNA sequence: TGTGCCAGCTCACCAACGACAGGAGTAGGTGAGGGCTACACCTTC. It yields the protein CASSPTTGVGEGYTF.

The chain joins TRBV27 to TRBJ2-5; 7 nucleotides agree with TRBD1. The CDR3 covers 14 residues. With V trimmed by 6 bases and J by 1 base, 5 bases remained unmatched. Germline assignment: CDR1 MNHEY and CDR2 SMNVEV (reference sequence). Here the CDR3 reads CASSRQGIQETQYF. The CDR3 DNA sequence: TGTGCCAGCAGCCGACAGGGTATCCAAGAGACCCAGTACTTC.

The gene calls are TRBV4-2 and TRBJ2-3; D is undetermined. V lost 4 bases to trimming and J lost 0 bases, with 11 bases between them. This CDR3 contains 15 residues. Germline lookup yields CDR1 LGHNA and CDR2 YNFKEQ. The CDR3 loop is CASSPAAASTDTQYF. The CDR3 region has the DNA TGTGCCAGCAGCCCTGCGGCCGCTAGCACAGATACGCAGTATTTT.

The V and J genes are TRBV9 and TRBJ2-3; D is uncertain. Germline assignment: CDR1 SGDLS and CDR2 YYNGEE. CDR3 length equals 16 residues. V lost 3 bases and J 6 bases, leaving 20 bases between the germline ends. The CDR3 DNA reads TGTGCCAGCAGCGGGGTCCGGGTAGACCCCTGGGATACGCAGTATTTT. It codes for CASSGVRVDPWDTQYF.

This clone is labeled medium-sized (0.01 to 0.1%). The rearrangement joins TRBV28 to TRBJ1-1; D is perhaps TRBD1 (5 bases). The V gene's germline CDR1 is MDHEN and CDR2 SYDVKM. With 6 bases removed from V and 6 bases from J, the gap between germline ends came to 11 bases. The CDR3 runs 12 residues. The CDR3 DNA sequence: TGTGCCAGCAGCCTAAGACAGTCTGAAGCTTTCTTT. As protein: CASSLRQSEAFF. The whole variable domain, remainder taken from reference TRBV28 and TRBJ1-1, is DVKVTQSSRYLVKRTGEKVFLECVQDMDHENMFWYRQDPGLGLRLIYFSYDVKMKEKGDIPEGYSVSREKKERFSLILESASTNQTSMYLCASSLRQSEAFFGQGTRLTVV.

In this sample, this clone turned up once. The chain is built from TRBV18 and TRBJ1-2; no clear D. Deletions cut 3 bases from V and 3 bases from J, with 8 bases between. Per germline, CDR1 KGHSH and CDR2 LQKENI. There are 13 residues in the CDR3. The CDR3 protein is CASSPSGDYGYTF. DNA for the CDR3: TGTGCCAGCTCACCTTCCGGGGACTATGGCTACACCTTC.

A single count supports this clone. The rearrangement uses TRBV6-5 and TRBJ1-3; maybe TRBD1 (5 bases). CDR1 and CDR2 (germline): MNHEY, SVGAGI. CDR3 size: 15 residues. Trimming left V 6 bases short and J 4 bases short, with 16 bases between. This CDR3 reads CASRPPGRIGNTIYF. The CDR3 DNA reads TGTGCCAGCAGACCCCCGGGACGGATAGGAAACACCATATATTTT.

The chain uses TRBV27 and TRBJ1-6; D ambiguous. Trimming cost V 0 bases and J 4 bases, with 13 bases left between them. CDR1 MNHEY and CDR2 SMNVEV come from the germline V gene (reference sequence). The CDR3 covers 17 residues. The CDR3 loop reads CASSLSSPGGYNSPLHF. In nucleotides, the CDR3 is TGTGCCAGCAGTTTATCCAGCCCGGGAGGGTATAATTCACCCCTCCACTTT.

The V gene is TRBV29-1, the J gene TRBJ1-3; TRBD1 is a possible D gene (5 bases). V dropped 4 bases and J dropped 0 bases, with 22 bases sitting between them. There are 18 residues in the CDR3. CDR1 is SQVTM, CDR2 ANQGSEA, per germline. The CDR3, as DNA: TGCAGCGTTGGGGCCCCCTCGACGGGGGGTCTCTCTGGAAACACCATATATTTT. Protein: CSVGAPSTGGLSGNTIYF.

This clone was recorded once. The chain is built from TRBV5-1 and TRBJ1-4, with a tentative D call TRBD1 (5 bases). Germline CDR1 is SGHRS and CDR2 is YFSETQ. Trimming cost V 1 base and J 3 bases, with 10 bases left between them. The length of the CDR3 is 15 residues. The CDR3 loop is CASSLSQVPNEKLFF. CDR3 DNA sequence: TGCGCCAGCAGCTTGTCACAGGTCCCTAATGAAAAACTGTTTTTT.

This clone turned up a few times. The genes are TRBV5-6 and TRBJ2-5, with 7 bases aligning to TRBD2. Per germline, CDR1 SGHDT and CDR2 YYEEEE. With V trimmed by 4 bases and J by 4 bases, 10 bases remained unmatched. CDR3 length equals 15 residues. CDR3 in DNA: TGTGCCAGCAGCCCTCTGGGGGGGGGAGGAGAGACCCAGTACTTC. This translates into CASSPLGGGGETQYF.

This chain links TRBV21-1 with TRBJ2-2. TRBV21-1 is a pseudogene segment. The CDR3 has 18 residues. The CDR3 here is CASSKGEGYRPDTGELFF. The CDR3 DNA sequence: TGTGCCAGCAGCAAAGGCGAGGGGTACAGACCAGACACCGGGGAGCTGTTTTTT.

The rearrangement joins TRBV9 to TRBJ1-5, with 9 bases matching TRBD1. Germline CDR1 SGDLS, CDR2 YYNGEE. The V gene end was trimmed by 7 bases and the J gene end by 5 bases; junction bases not matched to a gene: 1. CDR3 length: 12 residues. CDR3 sequence reads: CASGDRDQPQHF. CDR3 DNA: TGTGCCAGCGGGGACAGGGATCAGCCCCAGCATTTT.

This rearrangement joins TRBV14 to TRBJ2-2; 9 bases map to TRBD1. Germline V gives CDR1 SGHDN, CDR2 FVKESK. With 6 bases clipped from V and 5 bases from J, the junction kept 10 bases outside the gene matches. The CDR3 loop spans 16 amino acids. CDR3 sequence reads: CASRHTPGTGTGELFF. Here the CDR3 DNA reads TGTGCCAGCAGACACACACCCGGGACAGGGACCGGGGAGCTGTTTTTT.

V gene TRBV5-4 combines with J gene TRBJ1-2; D remains unclear. Germline values: CDR1 SGHNT, CDR2 YYREEE (reference sequence). Trimming cost V 0 bases and J 8 bases, with 11 bases left between them. The CDR3 has 13 amino acids. CDR3 bases: TGTGCCAGCAGCTTGGTCTTGGATAGAGGCTACACCTTC. This gives the protein CASSLVLDRGYTF.

This clone appeared once. The chain is built from TRBV28 and TRBJ1-2; 7 bases fit TRBD1. Germline CDR1 reads MDHEN; CDR2 reads SYDVKM. This CDR3 has 13 residues. Trimming at V came to 7 bases and at J to 4 bases, leaving 6 bases not matched to a gene. The CDR3 spells CASTSGTVYGYTF. In nucleotides, the CDR3 is TGTGCCAGCACCTCCGGGACAGTCTATGGCTACACCTTC.

The genes are TRBV19 and TRBJ1-2, with D hard to call. The CDR3 contains 15 residues. V lost 3 bases and J lost 7, with 18 bases in between. The germline V gene has CDR1 LNHDA and CDR2 SQIVND (reference sequence). CDR3 loop: CASSIFVGESSGYTF. Here the CDR3 DNA reads TGTGCCAGTAGTATCTTTGTCGGGGAATCTTCTGGCTACACCTTC.

V gene TRBV30 combines with J gene TRBJ1-2; D remains unclear. CDR1 and CDR2 from the germline V gene are GTSNPN and SVGIG (reference sequence). This CDR3 has 15 residues. Trimming left V 0 bases short and J 1 base short, with 12 bases between. CDR3 residues: CAWSVPGRDNYGYTF. CDR3 nucleotides: TGTGCCTGGAGTGTACCCGGCCGTGATAACTATGGCTACACCTTC.

The chain recombines TRBV5-4 with TRBJ1-2; D possibly corresponds to TRBD1 (6 bases). Between the trimmed V and J ends, which lost 5 bases and 3 bases, there was a span of 29 bases. Germline lookup yields CDR1 SGHNT and CDR2 YYREEE (reference sequence). CDR3 size: 19 residues. CDR3 sequence reads: CASSGGGQVSRSLYYGYTF. The CDR3 DNA reads TGTGCCAGCAGTGGGGGGGGGCAAGTCTCGAGAAGTCTCTACTATGGCTACACCTTC.

The chain combines TRBV11-2 with TRBJ2-1; a possible D gene is TRBD1 (6 bases). From germline, CDR1 is SGHAT and CDR2 FQNNGV. The V end lost 3 bases, the J end lost 4 bases, and 10 bases lay between the germline ends. There are 14 residues in the CDR3. DNA for the CDR3: TGTGCCAGCAGCTTCGGGACAAATTACAATGAGCAGTTCTTC. It specifies CASSFGTNYNEQFF.

Here the CDR3 reads CASRDAGVNSYEQYF. The CDR3 nucleotides read TGTGCCAGCAGGGATGCTGGGGTTAACTCCTACGAGCAGTACTTC. V gene TRBV6-6 combines with J gene TRBJ2-7; D gene unclear. Germline CDR1 MNHNY, CDR2 SVGAGI (reference sequence). The CDR3 has 15 residues. V was shortened by 6 bases and J by 0 bases, with 15 bases between the two germline ends.

The chain carries TRBV4-1 and TRBJ2-2; 16 nucleotides match TRBD2. The CDR3 extends over 17 amino acids. CDR1 is MGHRA, CDR2 YSYEKL, per germline. The V segment lost 4 bases and the J segment 4 bases; nucleotides outside the gene matches: 3. The CDR3 here is CASSRGTSGGATGELFF. CDR3 coding DNA: TGCGCCAGCAGCCGAGGGACTAGCGGGGGGGCCACCGGGGAGCTGTTTTTT.

The genes are TRBV5-6 and TRBJ2-5; maybe TRBD1 (5 bases). The CDR3 length is 13 residues. Trimming shortened V by 0 bases and J by 7 bases, and 10 bases separated the two germline ends. Germline V gene data show CDR1 as SGHDT and CDR2 as YYEEEE. The CDR3 DNA reads as TGTGCCAGCAGCTTGGGACAGATAGGGACCCAGTACTTC. It specifies CASSLGQIGTQYF.

The genes are TRBV6-1 and TRBJ2-5, with unresolved D. The V end was cut by 2 bases, the J end by 7 bases, with 11 bases between. The CDR3 totals 13 residues. Germline CDR1 MNHNS, CDR2 SASEGT. The CDR3 sequence is CASSETEKLTQYF. The CDR3, as DNA: TGTGCCAGCAGTGAAACTGAGAAGTTGACCCAGTACTTC.